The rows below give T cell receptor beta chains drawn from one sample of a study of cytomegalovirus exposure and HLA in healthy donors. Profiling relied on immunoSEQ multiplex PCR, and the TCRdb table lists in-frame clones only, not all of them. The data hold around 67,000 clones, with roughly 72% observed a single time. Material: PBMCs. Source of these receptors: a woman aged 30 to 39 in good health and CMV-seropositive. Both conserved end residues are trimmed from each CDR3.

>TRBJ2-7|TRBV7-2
ASSLWQGSYEQY
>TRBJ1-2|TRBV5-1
ASSLDTDYGYT
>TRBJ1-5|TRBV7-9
ASSLGDINQPQH
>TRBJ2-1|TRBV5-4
ASSLAGGNEQF
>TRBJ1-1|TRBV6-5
ASSYGGRTEAF
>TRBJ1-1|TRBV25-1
ASSAHLLEGTEAF
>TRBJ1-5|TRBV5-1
ASSPGTPDQPQH
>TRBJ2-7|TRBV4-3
ASSQAWTGGLYEQY
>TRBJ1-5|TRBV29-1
SVNPAGSNQPQH
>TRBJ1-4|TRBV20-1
SALGVEKLF
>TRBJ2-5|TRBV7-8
ASRRIGGQGGRKETQY
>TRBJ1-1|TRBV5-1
ASSSPGHANTEAF
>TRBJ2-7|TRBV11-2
ASSRPGYEQY
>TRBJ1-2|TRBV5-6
ASSLALGKGDYGYT
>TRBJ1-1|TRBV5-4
ASSRRDRRDTEAF
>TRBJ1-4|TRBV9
ASSPRTGWDEKLF